A selection of T cell receptor beta chains follows, all from one sample in a study of blood T cell repertoires in COVID-19. Some clones are missing from TCRdb's copy, which holds only in-frame ones; the method was immunoSEQ multiplex PCR. The sample consists of some 250,000 clones, around 90% of them appearing once. Sequencing used peripheral blood. These TCRs come from a woman in her twenties or thirties with acute or convalescent COVID-19. Each CDR3 is given without its conserved first and last residue. Only part of the rows carry a size: once, few, many, or a class if the clone is expanded.

clone_size: .
v_call: TRBV6-2/TRBV6-3
cdr3_aa: ASSRDRGEQF

clone_size: .
v_call: TRBV6-5
cdr3_aa: ASRVAGTVNTEAF

clone_size: .
v_call: TRBV11-3
cdr3_aa: ASSLAQGAIYEQY

clone_size: .
v_call: TRBV5-1
cdr3_aa: ASARLAGANEQF

clone_size: .
v_call: TRBV6-2/TRBV6-3
cdr3_aa: ASSSSSVGYNEQF

clone_size: once
v_call: TRBV6-5
cdr3_aa: ASSYGQGALDTIY

clone_size: .
v_call: TRBV7-9
cdr3_aa: ASSLGTDEQY

clone_size: .
v_call: TRBV9
cdr3_aa: ASSVGVNTGELF

clone_size: .
v_call: TRBV6-5
cdr3_aa: ASSSAGTGIYGYT

clone_size: .
v_call: TRBV30
cdr3_aa: AWRRKKSNQPQH

clone_size: .
v_call: TRBV30
cdr3_aa: AWNRRAVTEAF

clone_size: .
v_call: TRBV5-6
cdr3_aa: ASSRGTVTGNTIY

clone_size: .
v_call: TRBV7-3
cdr3_aa: ASRQASTDTQY

clone_size: .
v_call: TRBV12-3/TRBV12-4
cdr3_aa: ASSFVKGAAF

clone_size: .
v_call: TRBV7-9
cdr3_aa: ASSMTGTGGYGYT

clone_size: .
v_call: TRBV6-4
cdr3_aa: ASNPGGQGCFSNQPQH

clone_size: .
v_call: TRBV5-6
cdr3_aa: ASSLDPSSPYGYT

clone_size: .
v_call: TRBV28
cdr3_aa: ASSRQGTYGYT

clone_size: .
v_call: TRBV7-2
cdr3_aa: ASSFRGVLAGDNEQF

clone_size: once
v_call: TRBV10-3
cdr3_aa: AIGTGATDTQY

clone_size: .
v_call: TRBV21-1
cdr3_aa: ASRTGDQSTDTQY

clone_size: .
v_call: TRBV18
cdr3_aa: ASSPRGGDTEAF

clone_size: .
v_call: TRBV19
cdr3_aa: ASSNGQGTNEKLF

clone_size: .
v_call: TRBV9
cdr3_aa: ASSPVGNQPQH

clone_size: .
v_call: TRBV27
cdr3_aa: ASSFYGGNTEAF

clone_size: .
v_call: TRBV7-9
cdr3_aa: ASSNTSGRTYEQY

clone_size: .
v_call: TRBV5-6
cdr3_aa: ASSPFNGRESNQPQH

clone_size: .
v_call: TRBV11-2
cdr3_aa: ASTIHSSAPYNEQF